This T cell receptor beta chain originates from a study of blood T cell repertoires in COVID-19. Looking at the study overall: Samples taken during acute and convalescent COVID-19 were collected in the United States, Italy and Spain. The cDNA or gDNA used as material had been derived from T cells, B-cell-depleted T cells, or PBMCs.

Original analysis: The assay estimated nucleated cells by amplifying reference gene primers. Sequencing used immunoSEQ multiplex PCR; TCRdb keeps in-frame clones, though not all of them. That table supplies the V and J calls and clone size; D and trimming were determined from the DNA. The sample has 200,000 to 300,000 clones, 80% to 90% seen once. There are 14 residues in the CDR3. Trimming removed 5 bases at V and 0 bases at J, with 9 bases between. Germline loops: CDR1 SGHNT, CDR2 YENEEA. Sequencing was carried out using peripheral blood. The receptor comes from a woman aged 40 to 49 who had recovered from COVID-19. The rearrangement links TRBV11-3 to TRBJ2-3, with D perhaps TRBD2 (5 bases). In DNA form, the CDR3 reads TGTGCCAGCAGCCCGCCGGGGAGCACAGATACGCAGTATTTT. As protein: CASSPPGSTDTQYF. Supplemented by reference TRBV11-3 and TRBJ2-3, the full variable domain reads EAGVVQSPRYKIIEKKQPVAFWCNPISGHNTLYWYLQNLGQGPELLIRYENEEAVDDSQLPKDRFSAERLKGVDSTLKIQPAELGDSAVYLCASSPPGSTDTQYFGPGTRLTVL.